This TCR beta chain was recovered during a study of beta chain features in type 1 diabetes. The study's findings and limits: VDJ junctions from patients with type 1 diabetes contained fewer insertions and more deletions. Shorter templates may be favored by PCR, equally so in patients and controls.

Expressed TCRB transcripts were sequenced after all isolated RNA was converted to cDNA. Data came from immunoSEQ multiplex PCR; TCRdb stores just in-frame clones and leaves some out. The data contain under 800,000 clones, roughly a sixth of them singletons. Germline V gene data show CDR1 as KGHSH and CDR2 as LQKENI. The CDR3 is 15 residues long. The V and J ends lost 2 bases and 0 bases, in that order; junction bases with no gene match: 3. A remark on this clone: The antigen is not known.

The chain recombines TRBV18 with TRBJ2-7; 8 bases match TRBD1. Sequencing input: naive CD4+ T cells from blood. The TCR was taken from a man younger than 30 in good health. The CDR3 region is CASSPTGGNSYEQYF. In DNA form, the CDR3 reads TGTGCCAGCTCACCAACAGGGGGAAACTCCTACGAGCAGTACTTC.